This record concerns one TCR beta chain sequence. Its antigen is still unknown. Base qualities are missing; no much larger clone stands one base away. The junction carries 21 bases between V and J, which are trimmed by 5 bases and 7 bases respectively. From the cysteine up to the phenylalanine, the CDR3 has a length of 15 residues. Only the CDR3 part of the read is kept: 45 bases, read in frame from the first base. CDR1 SGHTA and CDR2 FQGNSA were looked up in the germline V gene. These data come from a study of cytomegalovirus exposure and HLA in healthy donors (dated by TCRdb to between 2016 and 2019). About the study as a whole: An earlier analysis of approximately 590 of the donors reported 250 to 350 Gb of sequence data and some 100 million unique TCR beta sequences from roughly 180 million T cells. An early release covering 550 to 650 HLA-typed donors comprised 250 to 350 gigabases of sequencing data and about 90 million unique TCR sequences. Among the roughly 380 genotyped donors, around 79% belonged to the genetic ancestry cluster associated with self-reported Caucasian donors. The study aimed to test whether signatures of past pathogen exposure could be identified by cataloging public T cell receptors. The study used immunosequencing to profile the T cell repertoires of some 600 subjects and linked those repertoires to cytomegalovirus serostatus. A separate validation cohort of roughly 110 different subjects was used in addition to the roughly 700-subject first cohort. High-throughput TCR immunosequencing, statistical association of individual TCRs with disease status, and machine learning were combined to predict cytomegalovirus infection status. To study patterns of TCR occurrence, a later analysis re-analyzed previously published TCR beta repertoires from just over 650 donors and added high-resolution HLA genotyping. The later analysis used no new phenotypic data to find candidate immune exposures, relying instead on TCR beta sequences and their occurrence across donors. In an earlier analysis of roughly 540 of the donors, high-throughput TCR beta sequencing was used to judge whether each TCR beta V gene segment behaved as functional or pseudogenic. Donor age, sex, ethnicity and CMV serostatus were compiled together with the repertoire data. In a later genetic analysis, genome-wide SNP genotypes for about 65% of the 666 donors were used, and that subset was treated as a discovery cohort. Every discovery cohort repertoire had been produced on one sequencing platform. Class I and class II HLA loci were covered by the typing at four-digit resolution. Typing coverage differed by locus: A, B, C, DRB1 and DQB1 were typed in roughly 620-630 donors, DQA1 in approximately 520, DPA1 in around 580, and DPB1 in around 440. Four to six DR-DQ haplotypes were handled as single units for association and clustering because linkage in the cohort was strong. Among a few hundred genotyped donors of the cohort, an average of approximately 240,000 unique TCR beta nucleotide sequences were sequenced per donor, roughly a sixth of them non-productive.

Receptor libraries were prepared by the immunoSEQ multiplex PCR assay. The multiplex PCR relied on a mix of 60 forward primers for TCR Vbeta segments and 13 reverse primers for TCR Jbeta segments. A multiplex PCR assay on genomic DNA amplified the CDR3 region of rearranged TCR beta genes. Amplified TCR beta libraries were sequenced as 87-base-pair reads on the Illumina HiSeq System. As for how the authors treated the data: A later analysis tallied around 80 million unique TCR beta chains across the 660 or so repertoires, and approximately 9.9 million of those chains were shared by two or more donors. Raw reads were error-corrected and collapsed into unique sequences by a nearest-neighbor algorithm in which closely related sequences were merged to remove PCR and sequencing errors. To assign V, D and J gene segments, CDR3 sequences were aligned to IMGT reference sequences. For a sequence to be retained, a match of at least six nucleotides was required to both a V gene segment and a J gene segment. Rearrangements were classified as productive when the CDR3 lacked stop codons and remained in frame with V and J, and all other rearrangements were classified as non-productive. CDR3 was defined by IMGT convention, running from the second conserved V-encoded cysteine to the conserved J-encoded phenylalanine. The earlier analysis of 587 of the donors excluded sequences that lacked an unambiguous match to a single V gene segment. In an earlier analysis of approximately 610 of the donors, V segments were called functional above 56.7% productive rearrangements and were called segregating when the between-donor standard deviation exceeded 5%. To diagnose cytomegalovirus status from the catalog of TCR beta chain sequences, a statistical classification framework was built. In a later analysis, TCR nucleotide sequences were compared against IMGT/GENE-DB human TR gene sequences so that V and J genes could be assigned. The TCRdist pipeline was used in a later analysis to assign CDR3 sequences and most-parsimonious VDJ recombination scenarios. A later analysis defined each TCR beta chain by its CDR3 amino acid sequence plus V-gene family, and excluded reads lacking a unique V-gene family. In a later analysis, 500 to 700 highly shared, low-generation-probability nucleotide sequences were removed to address suspected cross-contamination and a sequencing artifact. In a later analysis, a clonal expansion index was calculated for each public chain from normalized within-repertoire ranks of inferred template counts. In a later analysis, generation probabilities were computed with a VDJ recombination model fitted to out-of-frame rearrangements, and the resulting probabilities were checked against IGoR. In a later analysis, TCR-TCR, TCR-HLA and TCR-CMV co-occurrence was scored with hypergeometric tests, and a repertoire-size bias correction was applied to TCR pairs. In a later analysis, false discovery rates were estimated by permuting HLA or CMV assignments 20 times. In a later analysis, co-occurring TCRs were grouped with DBSCAN, and TCRdist sequence similarity was added when clustering was performed within HLA-allele-positive subsets. Repertoires with fewer than 30,000 or more than 120,000 public chains, plus five repertoires with anomalous nucleotide sharing, were excluded from co-occurrence clustering. Imported from immuneACCESS, the table was reduced by TCRdb to in-frame sequences with V and J called. These copies leave out some clones; in studies compared against another copy, an unresolved V gene accounts for under half, and the cause of the remainder is not known. That table is the source of V, J and clone size, and D and trimming were worked out from the DNA. Recorded for this sample are roughly 160,000 clones; approximately 81% of them occurred a single time. Of the sample, approximately 0.98% falls within the top ten clones.

In total, 666 healthy bone marrow donors made up the cohort. At the time of sampling, every cohort member was nominally healthy, though immune exposures that went unrecorded were likely present. The donor was CMV seronegative and belonged to the group of 350 or so seronegative cohort members. Each donor provided a peripheral blood sample, and peripheral blood mononuclear cells were used for TCR beta sequencing. The Qiagen DNeasy Blood Extraction Kit was used to extract genomic DNA from the blood cell samples. General findings and caveats noted by the study authors: According to a later analysis, parvovirus B19, influenza, CMV and Epstein-Barr virus appeared linked to several top co-occurrence clusters. The authors suggested that the approach could potentially be extended to other disease states and immunological phenotypes. The classifier was reported to diagnose cytomegalovirus status with high specificity and sensitivity in both the original and validation cohorts. Assigning TCR associations to individual alleles was difficult when HLA alleles, especially DR and DQ, strongly co-occurred. In a later analysis, HLA-associated TCR beta chains were found to be more clonally expanded and to have lower generation probabilities than equally common non-associated chains. Some IMGT-functional V segments, including TRBV6-2 and TRBV6-3, could not be told apart with the 87-base-pair reads, so those segments were excluded. Most TCR sequences were observed very rarely across donors, whereas some public TCRs were present in many individuals. HLA typing was unavailable for some donors at each locus, so association tests used only the typed subset. A later analysis associated 16,951 TCR beta sequences with specific HLA alleles at a false discovery rate of 0.05. In a later analysis, the rate of TCR association differed among HLA loci, with DRB1 alleles having the most associated TCRs and HLA-C alleles having the fewest. The presence/absence analyses assumed that sequencing depth was roughly uniform across donors, and that assumption may not be true. Linkage disequilibrium might explain the correlated functional status among segregating V segments, but an unknown experimental factor could not be excluded. The study listed 150 to 200 TCR beta chains as associated with cytomegalovirus. Roughly 15 rarely observed V segments, including chromosome 9 orphons, were excluded from the earlier analysis of almost 600 of the donors because counts were too low. In vitro tests confirmed that a few of the cytomegalovirus-associated TCR beta chains recognize cytomegalovirus antigens. A cluster of highly shared sequence variants was judged likely to represent a technical artifact of the sequencing pipeline. A further reported finding was that TCR beta sequences accurately predicted the HLA-A and HLA-B alleles for most subjects in the first cohort. An association between a missense DCLRE1C variant and V-gene and J-gene trimming of TCR beta chains was found in a later genetic analysis and replicated in an independent cohort. In an earlier analysis of about 540 of the donors, most TCR beta V segments were observed in productive rearrangements about 87% or about 30% of the time, broadly matching IMGT annotations. For the cohort, immune exposure information was limited to CMV serostatus. Only TCR beta chains were sequenced in this cohort, and the absence of alpha or paired-chain data limited detectable features. A later genetic analysis reported fewer N-insertions in productive TCRs among donors in an Asian-associated ancestry cluster than the roughly 670-donor mean. Most CMV-associated TCR beta chains appeared to be HLA-restricted in a later analysis, and the HLA associations seemed to be driven largely by CMV exposure.

The clonotype was recovered from a man aged 30 to 39 in good health and CMV-seronegative. Recombination linked TRBV7-2 to TRBJ2-7, with TRBD2 as a weak D call on 5 bases. Input material: PBMCs. The sequenced DNA: TGTGCCAGCAGCGAAGGCCGGACCCCCGGGATGGAGCAGTACTTC. Protein translation: CASSEGRTPGMEQYF.